The next 12 T cell receptor beta chains were all read from a single sample in a study of blood T cell repertoires in COVID-19. TCRdb's table, derived via immunoSEQ multiplex PCR, lists solely in-frame clones and lacks some. The sample holds over 85,000 clones, approximately 83% seen once. Sequencing input: peripheral blood. These receptors all come from a woman in her 70s with acute or convalescent COVID-19.

The genes are TRBV6-5 and TRBJ1-4, with a tentative D call TRBD1 (6 bases). Germline CDR1 is MNHEY and CDR2 is SVGAGI. Trimming stripped 0 bases from V and 7 bases from J, with 12 bases between. This CDR3 has 15 residues. The CDR3 nucleotides are TGTGCCAGCAGTTACTCGTGGGGGGGCGGTGAAAAACTGTTTTTT. Translating it yields CASSYSWGGGEKLFF.

This chain joins TRBV28 and TRBJ2-2; tentatively, D is TRBD1 (5 bases). V lost 1 base, J lost 1 base, and 10 bases lay in between. The CDR3 length is 16 residues. CDR1 is MDHEN and CDR2 is SYDVKM in the germline V gene. CDR3 in DNA: TGTGCCAGCAGTTTATTCCAGGGTTTGAACACCGGGGAGCTGTTTTTT. It codes for CASSLFQGLNTGELFF.

The chain combines TRBV12-5 with TRBJ1-3; no reliable D call. The germline CDR1 and CDR2 sequences are LGHNT and FRNRAP. Trimming pared 2 bases from V and 4 bases from J, leaving 6 bases between. The CDR3 sequence is 13 residues long. Written as DNA, the CDR3 is TGTGCTAGTGGTTTGACACAGGGAAACACCATATATTTT. It is translated as CASGLTQGNTIYF.

The gene calls are TRBV5-1 and TRBJ1-4, with a weak D call TRBD1 (5 bases). The germline V gene encodes CDR1 SGHRS and CDR2 YFSETQ. The CDR3 consists of 16 residues. Trimming took 4 bases from V and 2 from J, leaving 15 bases between them. The CDR3 DNA sequence: TGCGCCAGCAGCCATTCGGGGGGATCGACTAATGAAAAACTGTTTTTT. Amino acids: CASSHSGGSTNEKLFF.

This clone showed up just once. The junction and the germline gene differ at one end; a read error may be behind it. This chain joins TRBV5-1 and TRBJ1-5, with D perhaps matching TRBD1 (5 bases). Looked up from germline, CDR1 is SGHRS and CDR2 is YFSETQ. This CDR3 comprises 17 residues. CDR3 in DNA: TGCGCCCGCAGCCCTGGGGGGGGACCCGGGGGTGGACAGCCCCAGCATTTT. Protein: CARSPGGGPGGGQPQHF.

The chain couples TRBV5-4 to TRBJ1-2; 7 positions match TRBD1. With V trimmed by 2 bases and J by 8 bases, 6 bases remained unmatched. Germline lookup yields CDR1 SGHNT and CDR2 YYREEE (reference sequence). The CDR3 has 13 amino acids. The CDR3 DNA reads as TGTGCCAGCAGCTTCGAGGGGGCCCACGGCTACACCTTC. Translating it yields CASSFEGAHGYTF. Complete variable domain (other parts from reference TRBV5-4 and TRBJ1-2): ETGVTQSPTHLIKTRGQQVTLRCSSQSGHNTVSWYQQALGQGPQFIFQYYREEENGRGNFPPRFSGLQFPNYSSELNVNALELDDSALYLCASSFEGAHGYTFGSGTRLTVV.

V gene TRBV7-3 combines with J gene TRBJ1-6; 7 bases align to TRBD1. CDR1 and CDR2 (germline): SGHTA, FQGTGA. The CDR3 consists of 15 residues. Trimming at V came to 5 bases and at J to 7 bases, leaving 8 bases not matched to a gene. The CDR3 DNA reads TGTGCCAGCAGCGTCTCCGGGACAGAAAATTCACCCCTCCACTTT. Residues: CASSVSGTENSPLHF.

The chain combines TRBV7-2 with TRBJ1-1; 7 bases match TRBD1. The CDR3 has 14 amino acids. Germline V lookup: CDR1 SGHTA, CDR2 FQGNSA. V lost 1 base and J lost 10; bases outside the gene matches: 9. CDR3 sequence reads: CASSLVVGEGAAFF. In DNA, the CDR3 is TGTGCCAGCAGCTTAGTAGTAGGAGAGGGGGCAGCTTTCTTT.

V usage is TRBV18 and J usage is TRBJ2-3, with D perhaps matching TRBD2 (6 bases). CDR3 length equals 15 residues. Trimming cost V 3 bases and J 6 bases, with 16 bases left between them. From germline, CDR1 is KGHSH and CDR2 LQKENI. CDR3 bases: TGTGCCAGCTCACCGGGGCGGGGCCCCATGGATACGCAGTATTTT. Its protein is CASSPGRGPMDTQYF.

The rearrangement joins TRBV9 to TRBJ2-7; D is perhaps TRBD1 (6 bases). Trimming pared 4 bases from V and 3 bases from J, leaving 11 bases between. Germline V lookup: CDR1 SGDLS, CDR2 YYNGEE. The CDR3 runs 13 residues. The CDR3 here is CASSTGQHYEQYF. Here the CDR3 DNA reads TGTGCCAGCAGCACAGGACAGCACTACGAGCAGTACTTC.

This rearrangement joins TRBV5-1 to TRBJ2-4; D is perhaps TRBD2 (6 bases). CDR1 is SGHRS and CDR2 is YFSETQ in the germline V gene. V shed 1 base and J shed 6 bases, with 11 bases lying between them. The CDR3 is 14 residues long. CDR3 DNA sequence: TGCGCCAGCAGCTTGATGGGGGGAACAAACATTCAGTACTTC. It is translated as CASSLMGGTNIQYF.

The V and J genes are TRBV4-1 and TRBJ1-1; weak D call: TRBD1 (6 bases). The V and J ends lost 5 bases and 0 bases respectively, with 19 bases between them. This CDR3 spans 17 amino acids. The V gene's germline CDR1 is MGHRA and CDR2 YSYEKL. The CDR3 region has the DNA TGCGCCAGCAGCACTCGGGACCGAGGGACAATGAACACTGAAGCTTTCTTT. This encodes CASSTRDRGTMNTEAFF.